The 7 T cell receptor beta chains presented below share a single source sample, sequenced in a study of T cells in Graves' hyperthyroidism and ophthalmopathy. From RNA transcripts, TCR beta CDR3 regions were amplified. Carried out on the TCR CDR3, a first-round RT-PCR used the HTBI primer set. TCRdb passed the multiplex PCR reads through MiXCR, listing each CDR3 protein once. Among 450,000 to 650,000 distinct CDR3 sequences, approximately 15% were seen once, and the ten largest hold around 7%. The sample taken for sequencing was blood. The receptors were gathered from a woman aged 18-35 years with Graves' ophthalmopathy.

The sample holds many counts of this clonotype. V usage is TRBV2 and J usage is TRBJ2-5; D call uncertain. CDR1 and CDR2 from the germline V gene are SNHLY and FYNNEI. V gave up 7 bases and J gave up 5 bases, with 17 bases separating them. The CDR3 loop spans 14 amino acids. In DNA form, the CDR3 reads TGTGCCAGCAAGACCGCGTGGGCCGGGGAGACCCAGTACTTC. Translating it yields CASKTAWAGETQYF.

V is TRBV27 and J is TRBJ2-6; D remains ambiguous. The V end lost 4 bases, the J end lost 0 bases, and 13 bases lay between the germline ends. CDR1 is MNHEY, CDR2 SMNVEV, per germline (reference sequence). The CDR3 contains 17 residues. CDR3 region: CASSYRSWGSGANVLTF. CDR3 nucleotide sequence: TGTGCCAGCAGTTATCGTAGTTGGGGCTCTGGGGCCAACGTCCTGACTTTC.

The chain uses TRBV4-3 and TRBJ2-1; D is possibly TRBD1 or TRBD2 (7 bases each). Germline V gene sequence: CDR1 LGHNA, CDR2 YSLEER. The CDR3 length is 15 residues. Trimming left V 2 bases short and J 6 bases short, with 14 bases between. The CDR3 DNA reads TGCGCCAGCAGCCAATCCGACAGGGAGGGCAATGAGCAGTTCTTC. This encodes CASSQSDREGNEQFF.

This clonotype was found many times. The chain uses TRBV12-3 or TRBV12-4 and TRBJ1-4; D possibly corresponds to TRBD1 (6 bases). This CDR3 is 14 amino acids long. Trimming left V 3 bases short and J 6 bases short, with 11 bases between. CDR3 in amino acids: CASSFQGNDEKLFF. The CDR3 region has the DNA TGTGCCAGCAGTTTTCAGGGGAACGATGAAAAACTGTTTTTT.

This clonotype has at least ten counts. The CDR3 loop is CASSLPTGFAYEQYF. CDR3 DNA sequence: TGTGCCAGCAGCCTCCCAACAGGGTTTGCCTACGAGCAGTACTTC. V gene TRBV3-1 combines with J gene TRBJ2-7, with D possibly TRBD1 on 6 matching bases. The CDR3 has 15 amino acids. Germline loops: CDR1 LGHDT, CDR2 YNNKEL (reference sequence). Trimming stripped 4 bases from V and 2 bases from J, with 15 bases between.

This clonotype appeared many times. The chain combines TRBV12-3 or TRBV12-4 with TRBJ2-7; 10 positions match TRBD1. The length of the CDR3 is 14 residues. The trim removed 8 bases at V and 1 base at J, leaving 5 bases unmatched. Here the CDR3 reads CASAGQGGSYEQYF. CDR3 nucleotides: TGTGCCAGCGCAGGACAGGGGGGGTCCTACGAGCAGTACTTC.

This clonotype was counted only a few times. The V and J genes are TRBV19 and TRBJ1-3; possibly TRBD1 for D (5 bases). Trimming cost V 6 bases and J 6 bases, with 15 bases left between them. Germline values: CDR1 LNHDA, CDR2 SQIVND (reference sequence). The CDR3 is 14 residues long. The CDR3 bases are TGTGCCAGTAGCAGTGGCGGGGCTGCAAACACCATATATTTT. It codes for CASSSGGAANTIYF.